This TCR beta chain was obtained from a study of T cell repertoires in cytomegalovirus infection. Study-wide context: Carrying CMV and the relevant HLA type showed in public TCR beta signatures. Study-level results: Carriers of CMV and the relevant HLA type were discriminated by public TCR beta frequency. HLA-C-restricted CMV clonotypes gave the most frequent clonotype in two of eight donors.

The CDR3 runs to 13 residues. Germline-derived CDR1 and CDR2 are MNHEY and SMNVEV (reference sequence). V gave up 5 bases and J gave up 4 bases, with 11 bases separating them. This clonotype came up a few times. Antigen: not known. Using its own MiXCR run on the reads, TCRdb lists one record per CDR3 protein. The data hold over 450,000 distinct CDR3 sequences, with about 10% observed a single time. J is TRBJ1-1 and V is TRBV27; D might be TRBD1 (5 bases). Sequenced: PBMCs. The TCR comes from a human donor in good health (CMV status not recorded). Some clones in this sample may be carry-over from other donors' samples. CDR3 amino acids: CASSRDGATEAFF. CDR3 bases: TGTGCCAGCAGTCGGGACGGAGCCACTGAAGCTTTCTTT.